Listed below are T cell receptor beta chains from one sample, sequenced in a study of T cells after yellow fever vaccination. TCRdb analysed the 5' RACE reads with MiXCR anew, one entry per CDR3 protein. The top ten hold around 2.2% of the sample, which has almost 70,000 distinct CDR3 sequences, approximately 5.9% seen once. Material: CD4+ T cells sorted from PBMCs, obtained less than 16 days after the first yellow fever vaccination. All receptors derive from a man younger than 30 who received the YFV17D yellow fever vaccine. The CDR3 runs from the conserved cysteine through the conserved F or W. A D gene is named only where the DNA matches it firmly. The size field is filled for only some rows; it gives once, few, many or a size class.

CDR3 length,D gene,V gene,J gene,clone size,CDR3 protein,CDR3 DNA
15,TRBD1,TRBV28,TRBJ2-2,many,CAIHAGTGYTGELFF,TGTGCCATCCACGCCGGGACAGGATACACCGGGGAGCTGTTTTTT
16,TRBD1,TRBV18,TRBJ2-2,many,CASSPPNRGDTGELFF,TGTGCCAGCTCACCACCGAACAGGGGAGACACCGGGGAGCTGTTTTTT
18,.,TRBV5-1,TRBJ1-5,many,CASSLAGQGGISNQPQHF,TGCGCCAGCAGCTTGGCCGGGCAGGGAGGGATTAGCAATCAGCCCCAGCATTTT
16,TRBD1,TRBV18,TRBJ1-2,few,CASSPPGQGRGYGYTF,TGTGCCAGCTCCCCACCGGGACAGGGGAGAGGCTATGGCTACACCTTC
11,.,TRBV7-2,TRBJ2-1,many,CASSLENEQFF,TGTGCCAGCAGCTTAGAAAATGAGCAGTTCTTC
15,.,TRBV7-3,TRBJ2-2,many,CASSLTAGTVGELFF,TGTGCCAGCAGCTTAACAGCAGGGACGGTCGGGGAGCTGTTTTTT
14,.,TRBV3-1,TRBJ2-7,many,CASSRAKTSYEQYF,TGTGCCAGCAGCCGAGCAAAGACTAGCTACGAGCAGTACTTC
12,TRBD1,TRBV12-3/TRBV12-4,TRBJ1-4,many,CASRRQGEKLFF,TGTGCCAGCAGGAGACAGGGTGAAAAACTGTTTTTT
17,TRBD2,TRBV11-1,TRBJ2-1,many,CASSLALSGSSYNEQFF,TGTGCCAGCAGCTTAGCGCTAAGCGGGAGCTCCTACAATGAGCAGTTCTTC
14,.,TRBV30,TRBJ2-5,many,CAWSTASLTETQYF,TGTGCCTGGAGTACCGCCTCACTAACAGAGACCCAGTACTTC
16,TRBD1,TRBV5-1,TRBJ1-1,many,CASSRSRDRDGAEAFF,TGCGCCAGCAGCCGATCCCGGGACAGGGACGGGGCTGAAGCTTTCTTT
16,.,TRBV7-3,TRBJ2-1,many,CASSTMGPRATNEQFF,TGTGCCAGCAGCACGATGGGGCCCCGGGCCACCAATGAGCAGTTCTTC
18,TRBD2,TRBV5-5,TRBJ2-5,.,CAISSALLWTSGRETQYF,TGTGCCATCAGCTCCGCGCTCCTCTGGACTAGCGGACGGGAGACCCAGTACTTC
14,TRBD1,TRBV6-2/TRBV6-3,TRBJ2-5,many,CASSEWTGRETQYF,TGTGCCAGCAGCGAATGGACAGGGCGGGAGACCCAGTACTTC
15,.,TRBV10-3,TRBJ1-2,many,CAISESRTSNYGYTF,TGTGCCATCAGTGAGTCAAGAACTTCTAACTATGGCTACACCTTC
15,.,TRBV19,TRBJ1-2,many,CASSTRYRANYGYTF,TGTGCCAGTAGTACCCGCTACAGGGCGAACTATGGCTACACCTTC